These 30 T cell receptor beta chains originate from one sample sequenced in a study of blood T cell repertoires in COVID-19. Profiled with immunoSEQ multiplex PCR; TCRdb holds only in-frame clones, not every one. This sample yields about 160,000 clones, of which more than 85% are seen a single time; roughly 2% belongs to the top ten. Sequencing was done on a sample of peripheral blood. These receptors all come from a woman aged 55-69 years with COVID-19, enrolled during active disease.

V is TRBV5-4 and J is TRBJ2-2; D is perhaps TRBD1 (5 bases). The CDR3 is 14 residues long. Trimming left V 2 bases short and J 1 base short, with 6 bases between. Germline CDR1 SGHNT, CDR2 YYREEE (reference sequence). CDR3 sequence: CASSFTGNTGELFF. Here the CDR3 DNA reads TGTGCCAGCAGCTTCACAGGGAACACCGGGGAGCTGTTTTTT. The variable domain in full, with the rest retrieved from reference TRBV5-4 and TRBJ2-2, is ETGVTQSPTHLIKTRGQQVTLRCSSQSGHNTVSWYQQALGQGPQFIFQYYREEENGRGNFPPRFSGLQFPNYSSELNVNALELDDSALYLCASSFTGNTGELFFGEGSRLTVL.

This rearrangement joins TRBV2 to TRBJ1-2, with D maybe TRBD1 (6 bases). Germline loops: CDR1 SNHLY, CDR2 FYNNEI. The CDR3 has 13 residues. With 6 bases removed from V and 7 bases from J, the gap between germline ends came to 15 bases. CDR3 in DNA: TGTGCCAGCAGCCGGGACATACCTTCTGGCTACACCTTC. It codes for CASSRDIPSGYTF.

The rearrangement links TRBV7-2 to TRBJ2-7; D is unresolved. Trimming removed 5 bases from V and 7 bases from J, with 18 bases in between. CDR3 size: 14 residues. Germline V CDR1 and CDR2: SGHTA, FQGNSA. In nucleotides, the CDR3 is TGTGCCAGCAGCCCACAAACCGGGTCCTTTGAGCAGTACTTC. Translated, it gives CASSPQTGSFEQYF.

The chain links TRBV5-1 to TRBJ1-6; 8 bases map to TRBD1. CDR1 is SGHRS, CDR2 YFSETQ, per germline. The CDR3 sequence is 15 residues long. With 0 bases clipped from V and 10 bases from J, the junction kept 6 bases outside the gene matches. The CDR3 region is CASSLAARGLSPLHF. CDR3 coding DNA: TGCGCCAGCAGCTTGGCGGCCAGGGGGCTCTCACCCCTCCACTTT.

CDR3 protein: CASSRRSGTGNEKLFF. CDR3 bases: TGTGCCAGCAGCCGTCGCTCCGGGACAGGGAATGAAAAACTGTTTTTT. The chain uses TRBV7-2 and TRBJ1-4, with 9 bases identical to TRBD1. Germline assignment: CDR1 SGHTA and CDR2 FQGNSA. Trimming at V came to 5 bases and at J to 5 bases, leaving 9 bases not matched to a gene. The CDR3 runs to 16 residues.

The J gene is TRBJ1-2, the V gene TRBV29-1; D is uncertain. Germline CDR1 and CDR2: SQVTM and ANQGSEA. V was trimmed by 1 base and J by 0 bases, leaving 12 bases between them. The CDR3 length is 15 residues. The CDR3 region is CSVEAPQRSNYGYTF. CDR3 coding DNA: TGCAGCGTTGAAGCCCCTCAGCGTTCTAACTATGGCTACACCTTC. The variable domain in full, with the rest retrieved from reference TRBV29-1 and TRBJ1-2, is SAVISQKPSRDICQRGTSLTIQCQVDSQVTMMFWYRQQPGQSLTLIATANQGSEATYESGFVIDKFPISRPNLTFSTLTVSNMSPEDSSIYLCSVEAPQRSNYGYTFGSGTRLTVV.

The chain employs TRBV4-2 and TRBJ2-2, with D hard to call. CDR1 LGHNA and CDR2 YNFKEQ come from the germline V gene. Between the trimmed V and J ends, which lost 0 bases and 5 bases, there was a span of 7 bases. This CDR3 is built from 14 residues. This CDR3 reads CASSQDKATGELFF. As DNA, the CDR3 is TGTGCCAGCAGCCAAGACAAAGCGACCGGGGAGCTGTTTTTT.

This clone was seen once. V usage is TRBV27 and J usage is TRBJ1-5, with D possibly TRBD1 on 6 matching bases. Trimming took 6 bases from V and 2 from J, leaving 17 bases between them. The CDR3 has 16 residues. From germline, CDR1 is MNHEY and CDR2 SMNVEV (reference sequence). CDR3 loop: CASRQGPSHGNQPQHF. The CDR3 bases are TGTGCCAGCAGACAGGGACCCTCACATGGCAATCAGCCCCAGCATTTT.

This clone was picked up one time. CDR3 sequence: CASSILTGGPYEQYF. The CDR3 DNA reads as TGTGCCAGCAGCATCCTCACAGGGGGCCCCTACGAGCAGTACTTC. The chain recombines TRBV11-2 with TRBJ2-7; 9 bases are shared with TRBD1. Germline V gene lookup returns CDR1 SGHAT and CDR2 FQNNGV. V gave up 5 bases and J gave up 2 bases; unmatched junction bases: 7. The CDR3 totals 15 residues.

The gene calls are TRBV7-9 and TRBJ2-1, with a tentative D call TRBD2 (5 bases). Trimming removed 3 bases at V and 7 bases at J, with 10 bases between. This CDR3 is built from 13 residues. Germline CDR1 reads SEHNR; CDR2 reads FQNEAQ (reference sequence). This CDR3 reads CASSLDEGNEQFF. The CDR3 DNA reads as TGTGCCAGCAGCTTGGACGAGGGAAATGAGCAGTTCTTC.

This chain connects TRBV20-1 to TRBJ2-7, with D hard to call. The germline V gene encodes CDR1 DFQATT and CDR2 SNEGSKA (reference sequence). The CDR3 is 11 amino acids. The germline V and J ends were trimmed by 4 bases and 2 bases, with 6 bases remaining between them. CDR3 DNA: TGCAGTGCTAAACTTACCTACGAGCAGTACTTC. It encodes CSAKLTYEQYF.

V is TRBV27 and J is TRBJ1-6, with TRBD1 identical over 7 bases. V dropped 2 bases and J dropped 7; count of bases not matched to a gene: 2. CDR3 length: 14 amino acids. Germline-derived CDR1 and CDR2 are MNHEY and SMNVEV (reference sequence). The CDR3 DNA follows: TGTGCCAGCAGTTTAGACAGGGCAAATTCACCCCTCCACTTT. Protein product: CASSLDRANSPLHF.

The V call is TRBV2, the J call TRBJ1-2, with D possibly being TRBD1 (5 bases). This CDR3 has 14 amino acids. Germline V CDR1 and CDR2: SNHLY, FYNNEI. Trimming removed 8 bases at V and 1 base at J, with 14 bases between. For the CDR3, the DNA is TGTGCCAGCGGGAGGGCAGGGATTAACTATGGCTACACCTTC. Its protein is CASGRAGINYGYTF.

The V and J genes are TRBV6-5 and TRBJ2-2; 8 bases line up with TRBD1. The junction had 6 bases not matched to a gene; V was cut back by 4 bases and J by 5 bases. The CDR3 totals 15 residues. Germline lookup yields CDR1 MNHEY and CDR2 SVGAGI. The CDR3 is CASSSQGALTGELFF. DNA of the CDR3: TGTGCCAGCAGTTCTCAGGGGGCGCTGACCGGGGAGCTGTTTTTT.

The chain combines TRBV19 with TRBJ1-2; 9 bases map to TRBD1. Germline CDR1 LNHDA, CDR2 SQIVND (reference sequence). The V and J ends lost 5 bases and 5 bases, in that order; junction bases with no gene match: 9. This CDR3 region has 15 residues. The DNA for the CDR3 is TGTGCCAGTAGTCTTAACAGGGGGCGCCGGTATGGCTACACCTTC. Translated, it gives CASSLNRGRRYGYTF. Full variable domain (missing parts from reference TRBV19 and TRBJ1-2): DGGITQSPKYLFRKEGQNVTLSCEQNLNHDAMYWYRQDPGQGLRLIYYSQIVNDFQKGDIAEGYSVSREKKESFPLTVTSAQKNPTAFYLCASSLNRGRRYGYTFGSGTRLTVV.

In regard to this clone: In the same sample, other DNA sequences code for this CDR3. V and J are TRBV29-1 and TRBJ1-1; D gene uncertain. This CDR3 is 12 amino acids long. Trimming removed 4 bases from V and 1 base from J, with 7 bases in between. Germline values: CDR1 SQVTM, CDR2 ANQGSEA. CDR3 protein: CSVVPRNTEAFF. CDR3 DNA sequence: TGCAGCGTTGTCCCGAGGAACACTGAAGCTTTCTTT.

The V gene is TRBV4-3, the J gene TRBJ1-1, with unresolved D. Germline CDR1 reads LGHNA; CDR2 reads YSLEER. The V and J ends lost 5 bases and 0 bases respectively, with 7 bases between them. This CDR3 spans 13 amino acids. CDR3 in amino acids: CASSRTLNTEAFF. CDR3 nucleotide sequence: TGCGCCAGCAGCAGGACTCTGAACACTGAAGCTTTCTTT.

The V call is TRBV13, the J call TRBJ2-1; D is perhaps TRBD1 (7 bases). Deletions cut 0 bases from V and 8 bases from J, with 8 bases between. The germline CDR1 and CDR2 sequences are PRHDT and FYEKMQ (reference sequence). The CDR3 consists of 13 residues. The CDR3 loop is CASSLGRGDEQFF. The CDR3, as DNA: TGTGCCAGCAGCTTAGGCAGGGGGGATGAGCAGTTCTTC.

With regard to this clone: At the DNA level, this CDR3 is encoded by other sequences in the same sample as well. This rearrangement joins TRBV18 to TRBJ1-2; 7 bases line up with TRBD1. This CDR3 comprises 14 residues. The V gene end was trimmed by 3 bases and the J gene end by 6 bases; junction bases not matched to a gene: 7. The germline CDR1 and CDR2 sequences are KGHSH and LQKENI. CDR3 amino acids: CASSPRQGVDGYTF. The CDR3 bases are TGTGCCAGCTCACCTAGACAGGGTGTCGATGGCTACACCTTC.

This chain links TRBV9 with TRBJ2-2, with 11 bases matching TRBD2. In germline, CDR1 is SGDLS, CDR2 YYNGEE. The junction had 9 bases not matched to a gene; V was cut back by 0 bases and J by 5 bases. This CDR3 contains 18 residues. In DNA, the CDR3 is TGTGCCAGCAGCGTAGGCGAACTAGCGGGGGACGGGACCGGGGAGCTGTTTTTT. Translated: CASSVGELAGDGTGELFF.

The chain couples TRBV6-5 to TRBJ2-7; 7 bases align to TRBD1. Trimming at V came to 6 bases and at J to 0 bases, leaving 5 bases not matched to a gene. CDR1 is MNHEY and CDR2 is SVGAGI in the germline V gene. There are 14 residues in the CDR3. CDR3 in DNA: TGTGCCAGCAGGCCCGGGACAGCCTCCTACGAGCAGTACTTC. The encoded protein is CASRPGTASYEQYF.

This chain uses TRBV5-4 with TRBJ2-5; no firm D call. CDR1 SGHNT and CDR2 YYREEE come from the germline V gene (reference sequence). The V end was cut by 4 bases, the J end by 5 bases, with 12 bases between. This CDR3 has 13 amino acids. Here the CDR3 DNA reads TGTGCCAGCAGCCCGAAGGTGCGGGAGACCCAGTACTTC. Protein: CASSPKVRETQYF. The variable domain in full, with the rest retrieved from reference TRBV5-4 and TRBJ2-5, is ETGVTQSPTHLIKTRGQQVTLRCSSQSGHNTVSWYQQALGQGPQFIFQYYREEENGRGNFPPRFSGLQFPNYSSELNVNALELDDSALYLCASSPKVRETQYFGPGTRLLVL.

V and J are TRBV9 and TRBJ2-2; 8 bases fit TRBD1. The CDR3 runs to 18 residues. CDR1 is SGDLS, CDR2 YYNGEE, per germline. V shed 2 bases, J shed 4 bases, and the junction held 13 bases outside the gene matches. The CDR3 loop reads CASSVRGRGPLGTGELFF. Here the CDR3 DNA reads TGTGCCAGCAGCGTTCGGGGCAGGGGGCCTCTGGGCACCGGGGAGCTGTTTTTT.

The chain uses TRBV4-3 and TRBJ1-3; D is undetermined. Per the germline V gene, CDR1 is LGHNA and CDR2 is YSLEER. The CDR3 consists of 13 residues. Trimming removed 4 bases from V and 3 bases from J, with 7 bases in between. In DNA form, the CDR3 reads TGCGCCAGCAGCCTAGACAATGGAAACACCATATATTTT. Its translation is CASSLDNGNTIYF.

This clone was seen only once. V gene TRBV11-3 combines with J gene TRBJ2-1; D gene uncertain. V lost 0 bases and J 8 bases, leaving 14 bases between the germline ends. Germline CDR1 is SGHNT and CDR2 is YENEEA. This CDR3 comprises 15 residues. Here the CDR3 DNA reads TGTGCCAGCAGCTTAGAGTCCAGCGAGGTGCATGAGCAGTTCTTC. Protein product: CASSLESSEVHEQFF.

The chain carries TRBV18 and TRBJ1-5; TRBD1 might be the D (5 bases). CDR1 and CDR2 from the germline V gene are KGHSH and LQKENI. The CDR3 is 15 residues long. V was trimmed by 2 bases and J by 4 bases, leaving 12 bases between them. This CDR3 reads CASSPGASYNQPQHF. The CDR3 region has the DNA TGTGCCAGCTCACCAGGGGCGAGTTATAATCAGCCCCAGCATTTT.

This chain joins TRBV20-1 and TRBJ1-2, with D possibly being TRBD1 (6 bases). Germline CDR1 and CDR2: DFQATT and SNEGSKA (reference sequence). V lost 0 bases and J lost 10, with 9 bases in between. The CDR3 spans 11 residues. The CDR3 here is CSARDNRVYTF. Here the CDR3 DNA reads TGCAGTGCTAGAGATAACAGGGTCTACACCTTC.

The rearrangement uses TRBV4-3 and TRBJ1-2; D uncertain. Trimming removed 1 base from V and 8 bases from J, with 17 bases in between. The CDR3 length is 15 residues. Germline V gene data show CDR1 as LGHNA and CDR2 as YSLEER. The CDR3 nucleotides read TGCGCCAGCAGCCAAGTTCTGGGAGTTTTCGCGGGCTACACCTTC. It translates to CASSQVLGVFAGYTF.

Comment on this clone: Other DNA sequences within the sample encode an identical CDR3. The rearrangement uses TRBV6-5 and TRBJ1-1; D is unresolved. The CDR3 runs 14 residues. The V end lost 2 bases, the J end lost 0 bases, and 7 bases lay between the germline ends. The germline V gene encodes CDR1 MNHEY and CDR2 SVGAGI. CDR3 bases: TGTGCCAGCAGTTACCGCGGGGTGAACACTGAAGCTTTCTTT. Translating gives CASSYRGVNTEAFF.

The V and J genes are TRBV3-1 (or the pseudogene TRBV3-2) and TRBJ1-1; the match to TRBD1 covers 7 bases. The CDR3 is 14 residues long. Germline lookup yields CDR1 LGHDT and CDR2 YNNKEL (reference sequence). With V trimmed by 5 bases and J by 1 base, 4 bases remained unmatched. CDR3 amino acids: CASSFRDRNTEAFF. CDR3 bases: TGTGCCAGCAGCTTCCGGGACAGGAACACTGAAGCTTTCTTT.